The sequence of this TCR beta chain was determined in a study of CD8 T cells in Susac syndrome. Overall study results and limits: Regarding the TCR sequencing and HLA analysis, the study admitted that a relatively small number of individuals were involved.

The CDR3 totals 13 residues. Germline assignment: CDR1 GTSNPN and CDR2 SVGIG (reference sequence). V lost 7 bases and J 8 bases, leaving 20 bases between the germline ends. RNA in amounts of roughly 0.45 to 1 ug was reverse transcribed with random hexamers. TCRdb used MiXCR to reprocess the immunoSEQ multiplex PCR reads, holding one entry per CDR3 protein. The sample includes some 130,000 distinct CDR3 sequences, approximately 95% of them seen just once. In this sample, this clonotype turned up once. What it recognizes is unknown. The sample was CD8+ T cells from PBMCs. The clonotype comes from a human donor with Susac syndrome. J is TRBJ1-2 and V is TRBV30; no definite D call. Here the CDR3 reads CAYTPAPAMGYTF. The CDR3 bases are TGTGCCTATACCCCGGCGCCGGCGATGGGCTACACCTTC.